This T cell receptor beta chain comes out of a study of CD8 T cells in ankylosing spondylitis. Study results and limitations: One TCR beta motif, made up of 7 or 8 highly homologous variants, appeared characteristic of ankylosing spondylitis blood. It was reported that disease-linked clones were significantly enriched in matched ankylosing spondylitis synovial fluid.

As to this clonotype: The antigen remains undetermined. One junction end disagrees with the germline gene, perhaps due to a read error.

TCRdb called the 5' RACE reads again in MiXCR, with one record for every CDR3 protein. The data contain around 890,000 distinct CDR3 sequences, approximately 12% of them singletons. Germline CDR1 reads LGHDT; CDR2 reads YNNKEL (reference sequence). The CDR3 consists of 14 residues. The source material was blood, either unsorted or a sorted T cell fraction (not recorded which). This receptor was identified in a male donor with ankylosing spondylitis. The rearrangement uses TRBV3-1 and TRBJ2-3, with D possibly being TRBD1 (8 bases). CDR3 sequence (DNA): TGTGCCAGCAGCTCTACAGGGGGGGGAGATACGCTGTATTTT. Protein sequence: CASSSTGGGDTLYF.